This T cell receptor beta chain comes out of a study of T cell responses to AZD1222 COVID-19 vaccine. General observations from the study: Among the donors, most were white British and more were female, and clonal diversity was possibly underestimated.

Repertoires were generated with immunoSEQ multiplex PCR, while TCRdb's copy carries only in-frame clones and drops some. The top ten clones hold 3.5% of a sample with 100,000 to 150,000 clones, more than 70% of them seen once. As regards this clone: Its matching antigen is unknown.

Germline V lookup: CDR1 ENHRY, CDR2 SYGVKD. CDR3 length equals 14 residues. Trimming removed 6 bases from V and 6 bases from J; junction bases left unmatched: 10. The receptor's source is an adult who received the AZD1222 COVID-19 vaccine. The chain has TRBV10-3 and TRBJ1-1, with 7 bases identical to TRBD1. This material consisted of peripheral blood, taken 28 days after the second AZD1222 dose. The CDR3 loop reads CAIRDSLQGAEAFF. DNA for the CDR3: TGTGCCATCAGGGACAGTCTTCAGGGGGCTGAAGCTTTCTTT.